This T cell receptor (beta chain) was observed in a study of CD8 T cells in Susac syndrome (dated by TCRdb to the late 2010s). Concerning the study at large: Among the Susac syndrome patients who were sequenced, clinically active disease was present in 5 or 6 and clinical remission was observed in about eight. At blood withdrawal, Susac syndrome patients were either therapy-naive, taking corticosteroids (in some cases with IVIg as well), or taking IVIg alone. The study used repertoire sequencing to test whether antigen drove CD8+ T cell activation and differentiation in Susac syndrome.

The cysteine opens and the phenylalanine closes a CDR3 of 12 amino acids. The kept DNA is CDR3 alone, 36 bases in frame from the first base. V lost 5 bases and J lost 5 bases; the stretch between them is 10 bases long. The germline V gene yields SGHVS for CDR1 and FQNEAQ for CDR2. RNA was extracted with the RNeasy kit and roughly 0.45 to 1 ug was reverse transcribed using random hexamers. The immunoSEQ multiplex PCR assay, covering 54 Vbeta and 13 Jbeta segments, was used to amplify TCR beta CDR3 regions. PCR amplification bias was corrected using a synthetic template baseline for primer optimization and computational correction. For the original study's pipeline: Only productive sequences were kept, with reads annotated to V, D and J genes according to IMGT and analyzed in immunoSEQ Analyzer. To calculate clonality, Shannon entropy was normalized by log2 of the number of productive unique sequences and then subtracted from one. For each patient and control, public and private clones were evaluated within the 100 most prevalent clones. Clones were defined as Susac-specific when absent from the healthy and MS cohorts, from over 950 published viral clones and from other ImmuneACCESS disease sequences. The public reads were quality trimmed at Q25 with fastp and then assembled into clones with MiXCR by TCRdb, keeping productive beta chains. Duplicate CDR3 protein sequences are folded into a single record with the most common DNA and genes. TCRdb, rather than the study authors, made the V and J calls. The sample has 150,000 or so distinct CDR3 sequences on record, more than 85% of them singletons. Together, the top ten hold 0.13% to 0.15% of the sample.

Study-level results and caveats: The study acknowledged that relatively few individuals were included in the TCR sequencing and HLA analysis. No clonal expansion was detected in the CD4+ T cell repertoire of Susac syndrome patients.

Peripheral blood CD8+ and CD4+ T cells from healthy donors, Susac syndrome patients and multiple sclerosis patients were profiled by high-throughput TCR beta sequencing. The Susac syndrome patients fulfilled recently defined diagnostic criteria for definite or probable disease. Bulk CD8+ and CD4+ T cells were purified by magnetic negative isolation, whereas CD8+ TEMRA cells were enriched by FACS. Blood was drawn into EDTA tubes, processed within 24 hours, and PBMCs were isolated by density gradient centrifugation. PBMCs intended for TCR sequencing were cryopreserved in liquid nitrogen and thawed later in a water bath at 37 degrees C. Purity of sorted or isolated CD4+, CD8+ and CD8+ TEMRA cells was at least 90%. Regarding this clonotype: Its cognate antigen has yet to be identified. No much larger clone exists at a distance of one base, and base qualities are not known.

In this chain, TRBV7-8 is recombined with TRBJ2-7, with a weak D call of TRBD1 (5 bases match). The sequenced material came from CD4+ T cells from PBMCs. The sequence derives from a human donor with Susac syndrome. CDR3 region: CASSPGLHEQYF. The sequenced DNA is TGTGCCAGCAGCCCAGGGCTCCACGAGCAGTACTTC.